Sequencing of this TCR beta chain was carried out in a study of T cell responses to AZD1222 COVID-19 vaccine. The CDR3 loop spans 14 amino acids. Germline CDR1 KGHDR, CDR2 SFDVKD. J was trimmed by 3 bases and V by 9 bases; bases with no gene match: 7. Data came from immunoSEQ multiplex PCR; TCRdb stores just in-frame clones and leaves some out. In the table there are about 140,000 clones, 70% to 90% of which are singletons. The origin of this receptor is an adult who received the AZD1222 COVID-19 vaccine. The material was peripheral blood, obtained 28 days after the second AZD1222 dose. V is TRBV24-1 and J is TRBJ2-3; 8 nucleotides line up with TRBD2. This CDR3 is CATHAGGGTDTQYF. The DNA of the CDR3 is TGTGCCACCCATGCGGGAGGAGGGACAGATACGCAGTATTTT.